Below are 10 T cell receptor beta chains sequenced from a single sample in a study of identical twins. A single record per CDR3 protein comes from TCRdb applying MiXCR to the 5' RACE reads. The sample records around 100,000 distinct CDR3 sequences, 5.5% to 7% being singletons. The sequencing input was memory T cells sorted from blood. The receptors derive from a woman aged 50 to 60 in good health.

The chain uses TRBV5-1 and TRBJ1-6, with D possibly TRBD1 on 6 matching bases. Germline V gives CDR1 SGHRS, CDR2 YFSETQ. V was trimmed by 8 bases and J by 5 bases, leaving 17 bases between them. This CDR3 spans 15 amino acids. The CDR3: CASRRTEGDNSPLHF. Here the CDR3 DNA reads TGCGCCAGTAGGCGGACAGAAGGGGATAATTCACCCCTCCACTTT. The full variable domain, completed using reference TRBV5-1 and TRBJ1-6, is KAGVTQTPRYLIKTRGQQVTLSCSPISGHRSVSWYQQTPGQGLQFLFEYFSETQRNKGNFPGRFSGRQFSNSRSEMNVSTLELGDSALYLCASRRTEGDNSPLHFGNGTRLTVT.

This clonotype was observed a few times. The rearrangement joins TRBV4-1 to TRBJ2-1, with 9 nucleotides matching TRBD1. Germline V gene data show CDR1 as MGHRA and CDR2 as YSYEKL. Trimming cost V 0 bases and J 4 bases; bases outside gene matches: 10. The length of the CDR3 is 18 residues. DNA of the CDR3: TGCGCCAGCAGCCAAGATCTGACCGGGACAGGGATTTACAATGAGCAGTTCTTC. Protein sequence: CASSQDLTGTGIYNEQFF.

This clonotype was counted at least ten times. This chain links TRBV5-1 with TRBJ1-5; D is ambiguous. The CDR3 covers 13 residues. The germline CDR1 and CDR2 sequences are SGHRS and YFSETQ. Trimming removed 0 bases from V and 7 bases from J, with 8 bases in between. CDR3 nucleotide sequence: TGCGCCAGCAGCTTGGGGGTTAACCAGCCCCAGCATTTT. Amino acids: CASSLGVNQPQHF.

The J gene is TRBJ2-4, the V gene TRBV20-1; D perhaps matches TRBD2 (6 bases). CDR1 and CDR2 from the germline V gene are DFQATT and SNEGSKA (reference sequence). Trimming cost V 1 base and J 7 bases, with 23 bases left between them. The CDR3 covers 17 residues. For the CDR3, the DNA is TGCAGTGCTAGAGGGAGGGGCAGAATAGTGTGGCAGAACATTCAGTACTTC. This sequence encodes CSARGRGRIVWQNIQYF.

This clonotype was picked up many times. The chain recombines TRBV3-1 with TRBJ2-7; D may match TRBD1 or TRBD2 (5 bases each). Germline CDR1 reads LGHDT; CDR2 reads YNNKEL (reference sequence). V was trimmed by 6 bases and J by 6 bases, leaving 18 bases between them. The CDR3 has 14 residues. The CDR3 sequence: CASRVSTTGAEQYF. CDR3 nucleotides: TGTGCCAGCAGGGTTAGTACTACCGGGGCCGAGCAGTACTTC.

This chain connects TRBV20-1 to TRBJ1-5; unclear D gene. CDR1 DFQATT and CDR2 SNEGSKA come from the germline V gene (reference sequence). The CDR3 has 13 residues. The germline V and J ends were trimmed by 1 base and 4 bases, with 8 bases remaining between them. The CDR3 sequence: CSARGQFNQPQHF. CDR3 nucleotides: TGCAGTGCTAGAGGACAATTTAATCAGCCCCAGCATTTT.

There are many counts of this clonotype. The V gene is TRBV24-1, the J gene TRBJ2-1, with no clear D. Germline values: CDR1 KGHDR, CDR2 SFDVKD. This CDR3 comprises 16 residues. Between the trimmed V and J ends, which lost 4 bases and 4 bases, there was a span of 16 bases. The CDR3 loop reads CATSDPGRIGYNEQFF. The DNA of the CDR3 is TGTGCCACCAGTGACCCCGGTAGGATCGGATACAATGAGCAGTTCTTC.

This clonotype has at least ten counts. CDR3 DNA sequence: TGTGCCAGCAGCGGTTCACTAGCGGGAGCCCTAGAGACCCAGTACTTC. As protein: CASSGSLAGALETQYF. The chain recombines TRBV9 with TRBJ2-5; the match to TRBD2 covers 11 bases. There are 16 residues in the CDR3. J was trimmed by 4 bases and V by 3 bases; bases with no gene match: 8. The germline V gene encodes CDR1 SGDLS and CDR2 YYNGEE.

In its sample, this clonotype was seen many times. In DNA form, the CDR3 reads TGTGCCAGCAGCCTCCGTCCGGGATCCTCCTACGAGCAGTACTTC. Amino acid sequence: CASSLRPGSSYEQYF. The V gene is TRBV7-2, the J gene TRBJ2-7, with D possibly being TRBD2 (5 bases). V dropped 5 bases and J dropped 0 bases, with 14 bases sitting between them. The V gene's germline CDR1 is SGHTA and CDR2 FQGNSA. This CDR3 is built from 15 residues.

This clonotype was recorded many times. The chain employs TRBV20-1 and TRBJ1-5; D is uncertain. The CDR3 spans 13 residues. Per the germline V gene, CDR1 is DFQATT and CDR2 is SNEGSKA (reference sequence). With 5 bases removed from V and 2 bases from J, the gap between germline ends came to 10 bases. The CDR3 DNA sequence: TGCAGTGCTGCACGGCCGGGCAATCAGCCCCAGCATTTT. Encoded protein: CSAARPGNQPQHF.